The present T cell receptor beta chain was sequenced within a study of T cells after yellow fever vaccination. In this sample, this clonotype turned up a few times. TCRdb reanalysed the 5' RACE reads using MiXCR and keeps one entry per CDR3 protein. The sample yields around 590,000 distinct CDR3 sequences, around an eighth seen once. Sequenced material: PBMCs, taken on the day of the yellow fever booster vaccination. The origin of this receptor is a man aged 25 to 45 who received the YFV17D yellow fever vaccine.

The CDR3 sequence: CASSLGGTDVYGYTF. The DNA for the CDR3 is TGTGCCAGCAGCTTAGGGGGGACAGATGTCTATGGCTACACCTTC. V is TRBV7-2 and J is TRBJ1-2, with 7 bases fitting TRBD1. There are 15 residues in the CDR3. Germline V gene data show CDR1 as SGHTA and CDR2 as FQGNSA. The J segment lost 4 bases and the V segment lost 1 base, leaving 6 bases of the junction unmatched.